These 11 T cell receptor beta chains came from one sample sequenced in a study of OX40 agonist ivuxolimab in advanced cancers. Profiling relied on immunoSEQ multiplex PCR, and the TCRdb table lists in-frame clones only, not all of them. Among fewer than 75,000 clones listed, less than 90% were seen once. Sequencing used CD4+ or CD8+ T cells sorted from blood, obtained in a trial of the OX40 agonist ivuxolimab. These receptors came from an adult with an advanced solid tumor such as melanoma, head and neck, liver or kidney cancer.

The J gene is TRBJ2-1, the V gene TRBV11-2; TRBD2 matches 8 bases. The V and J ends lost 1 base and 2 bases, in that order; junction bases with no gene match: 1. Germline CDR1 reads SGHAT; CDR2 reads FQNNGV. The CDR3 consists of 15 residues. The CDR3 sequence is CASSLARGAYNEQFF. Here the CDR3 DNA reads TGTGCCAGCAGCTTAGCGCGGGGGGCCTACAATGAGCAGTTCTTC.

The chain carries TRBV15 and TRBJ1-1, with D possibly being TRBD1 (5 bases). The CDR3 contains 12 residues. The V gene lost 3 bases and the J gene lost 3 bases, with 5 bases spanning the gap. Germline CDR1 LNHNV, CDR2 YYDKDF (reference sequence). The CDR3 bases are TGTGCCACCAGCAGGGGGGACACTGAAGCTTTCTTT. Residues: CATSRGDTEAFF.

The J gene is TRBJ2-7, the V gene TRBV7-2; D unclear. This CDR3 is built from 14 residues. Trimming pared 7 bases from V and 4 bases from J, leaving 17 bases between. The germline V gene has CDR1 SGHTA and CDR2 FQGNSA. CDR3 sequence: CASKYSINSYEQYF. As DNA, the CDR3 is TGTGCCAGCAAATACAGTATCAACTCGTACGAGCAGTACTTC.

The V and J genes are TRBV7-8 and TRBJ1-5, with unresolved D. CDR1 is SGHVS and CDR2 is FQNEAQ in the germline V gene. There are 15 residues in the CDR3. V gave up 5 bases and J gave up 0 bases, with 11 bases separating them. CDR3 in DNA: TGTGCCAGCAGCCAGGTACCAGATAGCAATCAGCCCCAGCATTTT. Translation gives CASSQVPDSNQPQHF.

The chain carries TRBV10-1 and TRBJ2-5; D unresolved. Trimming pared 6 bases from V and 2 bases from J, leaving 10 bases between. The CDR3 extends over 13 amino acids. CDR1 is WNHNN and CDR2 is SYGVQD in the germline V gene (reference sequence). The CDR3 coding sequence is TGCGCCAGCAGCCTGGCAGTACAAGAGACCCAGTACTTC. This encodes CASSLAVQETQYF.

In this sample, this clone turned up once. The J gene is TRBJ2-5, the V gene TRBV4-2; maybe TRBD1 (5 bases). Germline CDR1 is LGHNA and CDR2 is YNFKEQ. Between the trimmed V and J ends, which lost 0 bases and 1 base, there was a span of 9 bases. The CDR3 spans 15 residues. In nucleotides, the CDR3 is TGTGCCAGCAGCCAAGAGGGGCGCTCCCAAGAGACCCAGTACTTC. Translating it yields CASSQEGRSQETQYF.

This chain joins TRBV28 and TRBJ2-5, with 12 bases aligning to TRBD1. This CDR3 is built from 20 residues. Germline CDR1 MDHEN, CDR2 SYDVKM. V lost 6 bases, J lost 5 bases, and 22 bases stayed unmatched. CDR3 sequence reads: CASSSYRDRGRGGTKETQYF. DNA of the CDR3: TGTGCCAGCAGCTCGTACCGGGACAGGGGGCGAGGGGGAACAAAGGAGACCCAGTACTTC.

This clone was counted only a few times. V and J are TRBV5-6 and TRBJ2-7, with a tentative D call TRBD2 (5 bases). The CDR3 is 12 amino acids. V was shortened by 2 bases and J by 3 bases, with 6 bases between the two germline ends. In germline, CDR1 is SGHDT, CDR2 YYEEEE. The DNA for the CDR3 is TGTGCCAGCAGCTTAAGCGGCTACGAGCAGTACTTC. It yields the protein CASSLSGYEQYF.

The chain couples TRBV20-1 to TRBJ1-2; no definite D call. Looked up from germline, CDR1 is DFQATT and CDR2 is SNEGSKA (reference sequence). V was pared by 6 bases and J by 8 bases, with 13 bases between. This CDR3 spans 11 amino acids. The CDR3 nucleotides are TGCAGTGCCCGGCCTGGGGAAGGCTACACCTTC. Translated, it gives CSARPGEGYTF.

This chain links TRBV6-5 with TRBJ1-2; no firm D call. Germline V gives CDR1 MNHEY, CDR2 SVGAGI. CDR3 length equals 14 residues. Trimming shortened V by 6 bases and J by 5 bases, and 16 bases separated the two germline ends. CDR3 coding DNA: TGTGCCAGCAGCGCGGAGGATGGTTTATATGGCTACACCTTC. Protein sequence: CASSAEDGLYGYTF.

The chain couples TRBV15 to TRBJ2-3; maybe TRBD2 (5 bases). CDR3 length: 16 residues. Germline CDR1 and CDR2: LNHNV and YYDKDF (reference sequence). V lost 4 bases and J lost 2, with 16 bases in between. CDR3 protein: CATSKNLAETTDTQYF. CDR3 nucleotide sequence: TGTGCCACCAGCAAGAACCTAGCCGAAACCACAGATACGCAGTATTTT.